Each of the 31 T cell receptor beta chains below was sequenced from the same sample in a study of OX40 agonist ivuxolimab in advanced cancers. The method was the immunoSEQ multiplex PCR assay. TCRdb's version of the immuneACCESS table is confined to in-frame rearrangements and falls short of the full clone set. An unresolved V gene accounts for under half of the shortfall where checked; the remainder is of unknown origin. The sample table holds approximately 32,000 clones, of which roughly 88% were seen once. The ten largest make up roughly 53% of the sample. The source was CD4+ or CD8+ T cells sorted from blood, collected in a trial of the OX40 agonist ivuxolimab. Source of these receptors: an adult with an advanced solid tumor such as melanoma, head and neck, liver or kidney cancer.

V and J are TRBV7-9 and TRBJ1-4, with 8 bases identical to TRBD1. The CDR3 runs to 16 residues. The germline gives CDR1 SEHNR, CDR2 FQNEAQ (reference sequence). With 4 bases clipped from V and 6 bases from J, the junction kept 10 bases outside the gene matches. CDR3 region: CASSSNSGGIYEKLFF. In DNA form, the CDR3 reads TGTGCCAGCAGCTCAAATTCAGGGGGCATTTATGAAAAACTGTTTTTT.

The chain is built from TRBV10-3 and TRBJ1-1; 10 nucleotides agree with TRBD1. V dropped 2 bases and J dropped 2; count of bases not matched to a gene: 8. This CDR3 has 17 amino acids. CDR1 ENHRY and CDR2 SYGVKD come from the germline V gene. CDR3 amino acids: CAISENPGTGVNTEAFF. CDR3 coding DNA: TGTGCCATCAGTGAGAACCCCGGGACAGGGGTTAACACTGAAGCTTTCTTT.

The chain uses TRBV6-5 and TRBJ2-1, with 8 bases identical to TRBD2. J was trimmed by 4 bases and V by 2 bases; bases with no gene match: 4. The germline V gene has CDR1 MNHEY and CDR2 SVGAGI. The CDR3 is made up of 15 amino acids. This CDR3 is CASSYGGGLYNEQFF. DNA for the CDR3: TGTGCCAGCAGTTACGGCGGGGGGTTGTACAATGAGCAGTTCTTC.

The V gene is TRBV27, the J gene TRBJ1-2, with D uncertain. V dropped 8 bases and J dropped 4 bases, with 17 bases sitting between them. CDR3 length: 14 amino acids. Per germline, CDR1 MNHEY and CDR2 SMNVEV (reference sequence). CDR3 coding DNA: TGTGCCAGCGGTCCGGGCGGGATGGGCTATGGCTACACCTTC. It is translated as CASGPGGMGYGYTF.

DNA of the CDR3: TGTGCCAGCTCACCACAGAGACAGGGATTAGACGAGCAGTACTTC. It yields the protein CASSPQRQGLDEQYF. V and J are TRBV18 and TRBJ2-7; the match to TRBD1 covers 7 bases. The J segment lost 5 bases and the V segment lost 1 base, leaving 8 bases of the junction unmatched. Germline CDR1 reads KGHSH; CDR2 reads LQKENI. CDR3 length: 15 amino acids.

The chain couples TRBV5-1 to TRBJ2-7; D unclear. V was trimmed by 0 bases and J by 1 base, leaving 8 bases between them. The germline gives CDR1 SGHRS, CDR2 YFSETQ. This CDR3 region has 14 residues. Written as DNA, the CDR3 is TGCGCCAGCAGCTTGGACGTGGGGTCCTACGAGCAGTACTTC. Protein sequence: CASSLDVGSYEQYF. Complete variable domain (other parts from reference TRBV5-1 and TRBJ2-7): KAGVTQTPRYLIKTRGQQVTLSCSPISGHRSVSWYQQTPGQGLQFLFEYFSETQRNKGNFPGRFSGRQFSNSRSEMNVSTLELGDSALYLCASSLDVGSYEQYFGPGTRLTVT.

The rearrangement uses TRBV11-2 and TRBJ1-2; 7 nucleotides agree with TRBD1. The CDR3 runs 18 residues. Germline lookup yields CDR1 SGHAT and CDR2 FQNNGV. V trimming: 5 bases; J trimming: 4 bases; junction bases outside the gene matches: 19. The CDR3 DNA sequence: TGTGCCAGCAGCCTCACCGGGACAGAGGACCCCGCTGGCTATGGCTACACCTTC. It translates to CASSLTGTEDPAGYGYTF.

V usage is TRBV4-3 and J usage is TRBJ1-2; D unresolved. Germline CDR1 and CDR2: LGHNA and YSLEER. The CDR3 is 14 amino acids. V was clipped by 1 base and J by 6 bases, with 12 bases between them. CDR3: CASSQGPGIDGYTF. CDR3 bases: TGCGCCAGCAGCCAAGGGCCGGGAATCGATGGCTACACCTTC.

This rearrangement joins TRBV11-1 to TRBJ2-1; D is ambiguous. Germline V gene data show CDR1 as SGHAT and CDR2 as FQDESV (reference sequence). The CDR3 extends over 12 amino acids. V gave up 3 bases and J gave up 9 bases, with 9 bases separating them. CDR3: CASSLGPREQFF. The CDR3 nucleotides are TGTGCCAGCAGCTTGGGCCCCCGTGAGCAGTTCTTC.

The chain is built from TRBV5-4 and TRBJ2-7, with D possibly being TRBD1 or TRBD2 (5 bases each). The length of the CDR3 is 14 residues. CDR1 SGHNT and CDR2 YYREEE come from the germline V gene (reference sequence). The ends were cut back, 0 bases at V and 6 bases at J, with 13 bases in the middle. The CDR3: CASSLDSGAAEQYF. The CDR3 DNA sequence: TGTGCCAGCAGCTTGGATTCCGGGGCGGCCGAGCAGTACTTC.

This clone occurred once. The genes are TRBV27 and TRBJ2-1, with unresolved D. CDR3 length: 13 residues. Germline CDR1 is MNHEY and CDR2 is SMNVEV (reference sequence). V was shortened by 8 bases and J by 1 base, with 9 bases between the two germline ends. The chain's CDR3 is CASSRKSYNEQFF. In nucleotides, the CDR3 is TGTGCCAGCTCGAGAAAGTCCTACAATGAGCAGTTCTTC.

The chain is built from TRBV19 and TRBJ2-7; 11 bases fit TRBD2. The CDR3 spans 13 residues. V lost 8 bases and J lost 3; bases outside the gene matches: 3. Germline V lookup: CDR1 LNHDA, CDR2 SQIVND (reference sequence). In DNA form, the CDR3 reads TGTGCCAGTGGGACTAGCGGATACTACGAGCAGTACTTC. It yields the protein CASGTSGYYEQYF.

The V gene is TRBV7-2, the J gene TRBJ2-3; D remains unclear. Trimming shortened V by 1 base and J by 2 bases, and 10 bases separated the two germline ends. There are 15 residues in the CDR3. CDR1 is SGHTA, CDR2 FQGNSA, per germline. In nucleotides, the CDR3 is TGTGCCAGCAGCTTAGTTCCGGGTATCACAGATACGCAGTATTTT. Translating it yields CASSLVPGITDTQYF.

The CDR3 nucleotides are TGTGCCAGCAGTGAACAGGGGCCGAGCTCCTATAATTCACCCCTCCACTTT. This gives the protein CASSEQGPSSYNSPLHF. The chain recombines TRBV25-1 with TRBJ1-6; the D gene is possibly TRBD1 (6 bases). The germline gives CDR1 MGHDK, CDR2 SYGVNS. V was cut by 2 bases and J by 0 bases, with 11 bases left in between. This CDR3 comprises 17 residues.

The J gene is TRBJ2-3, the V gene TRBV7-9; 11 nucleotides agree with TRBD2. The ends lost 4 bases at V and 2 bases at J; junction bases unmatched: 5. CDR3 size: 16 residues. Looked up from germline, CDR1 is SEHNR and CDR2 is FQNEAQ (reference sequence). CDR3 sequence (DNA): TGTGCCAGCAGCTCAACTAGCGGGGGAATCACAGATACGCAGTATTTT. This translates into CASSSTSGGITDTQYF. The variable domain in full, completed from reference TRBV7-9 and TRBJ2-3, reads DTGVSQNPRHKITKRGQNVTFRCDPISEHNRLYWYRQTLGQGPEFLTYFQNEAQLEKSRLLSDRFSAERPKGSFSTLEIQRTEQGDSAMYLCASSSTSGGITDTQYFGPGTRLTVL.

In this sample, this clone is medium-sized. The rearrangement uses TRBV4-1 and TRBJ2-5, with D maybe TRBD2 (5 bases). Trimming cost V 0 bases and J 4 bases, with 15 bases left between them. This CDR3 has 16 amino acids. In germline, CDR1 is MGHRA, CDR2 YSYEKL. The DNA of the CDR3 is TGCGCCAGCAGCCAAGAACCCGGGGTACTCGGAGAGACCCAGTACTTC. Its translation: CASSQEPGVLGETQYF.

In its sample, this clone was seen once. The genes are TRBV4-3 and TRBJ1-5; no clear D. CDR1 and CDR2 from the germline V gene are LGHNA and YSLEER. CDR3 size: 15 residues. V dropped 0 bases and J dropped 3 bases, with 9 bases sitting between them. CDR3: CASSQENRHNQPQHF. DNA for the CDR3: TGCGCCAGCAGCCAAGAAAACAGACACAATCAGCCCCAGCATTTT.

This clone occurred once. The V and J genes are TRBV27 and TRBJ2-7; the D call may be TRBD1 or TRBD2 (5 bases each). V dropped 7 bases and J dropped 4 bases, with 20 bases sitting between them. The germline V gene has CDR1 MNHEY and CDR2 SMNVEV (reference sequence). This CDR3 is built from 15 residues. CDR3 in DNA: TGTGCCAGCACCTCCCGAGGGACCGAGGATTACGAGCAGTACTTC. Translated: CASTSRGTEDYEQYF.

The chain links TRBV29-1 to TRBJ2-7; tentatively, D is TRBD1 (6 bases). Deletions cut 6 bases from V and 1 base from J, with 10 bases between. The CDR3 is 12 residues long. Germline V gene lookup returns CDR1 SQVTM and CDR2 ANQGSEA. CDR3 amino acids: CSVEGVSYEQYF. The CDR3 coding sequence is TGCAGCGTAGAGGGGGTTTCCTACGAGCAGTACTTC.

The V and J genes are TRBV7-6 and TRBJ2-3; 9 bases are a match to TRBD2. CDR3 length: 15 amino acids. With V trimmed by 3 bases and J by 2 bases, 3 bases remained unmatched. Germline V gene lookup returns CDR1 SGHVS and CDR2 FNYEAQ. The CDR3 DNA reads TGTGCCAGCAGCTTCGGCGGGGGGGCCACAGATACGCAGTATTTT. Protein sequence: CASSFGGGATDTQYF.

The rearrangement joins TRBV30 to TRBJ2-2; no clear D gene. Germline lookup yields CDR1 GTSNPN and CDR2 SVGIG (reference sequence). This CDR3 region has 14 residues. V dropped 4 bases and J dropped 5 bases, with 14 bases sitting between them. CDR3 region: CAWNSIVQTGELFF. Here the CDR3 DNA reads TGTGCCTGGAACTCAATAGTACAAACCGGGGAGCTGTTTTTT.

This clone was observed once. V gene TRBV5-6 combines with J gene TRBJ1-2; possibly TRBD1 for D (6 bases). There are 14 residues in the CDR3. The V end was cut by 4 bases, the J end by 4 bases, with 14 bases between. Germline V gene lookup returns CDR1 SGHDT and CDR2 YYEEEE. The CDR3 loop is CASSLGGGSYGYTF. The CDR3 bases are TGTGCCAGCAGCCTTGGGGGCGGAAGCTATGGCTACACCTTC.

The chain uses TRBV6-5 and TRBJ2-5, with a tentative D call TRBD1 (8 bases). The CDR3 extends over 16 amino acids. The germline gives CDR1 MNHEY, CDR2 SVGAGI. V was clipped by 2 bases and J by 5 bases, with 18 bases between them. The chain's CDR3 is CASSYPTGGVRETQYF. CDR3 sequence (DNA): TGTGCCAGCAGTTACCCTACAGGGGGGGTTCGGGAGACCCAGTACTTC.

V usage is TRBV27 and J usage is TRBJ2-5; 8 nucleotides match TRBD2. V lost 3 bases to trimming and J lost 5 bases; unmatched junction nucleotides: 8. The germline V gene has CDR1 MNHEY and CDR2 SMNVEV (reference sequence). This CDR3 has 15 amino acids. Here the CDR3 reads CASSFGGLVRETQYF. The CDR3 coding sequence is TGTGCCAGCAGTTTTGGGGGACTAGTCCGGGAGACCCAGTACTTC.

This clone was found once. The CDR3 DNA reads TGTGCCAGCTGGGTAGTAACTAGCACAGATACGCAGTATTTT. Protein product: CASWVVTSTDTQYF. V usage is TRBV6-1 and J usage is TRBJ2-3; D remains unclear. Trimming left V 8 bases short and J 0 bases short, with 12 bases between. The CDR3 totals 14 residues. Germline V CDR1 and CDR2: MNHNS, SASEGT.

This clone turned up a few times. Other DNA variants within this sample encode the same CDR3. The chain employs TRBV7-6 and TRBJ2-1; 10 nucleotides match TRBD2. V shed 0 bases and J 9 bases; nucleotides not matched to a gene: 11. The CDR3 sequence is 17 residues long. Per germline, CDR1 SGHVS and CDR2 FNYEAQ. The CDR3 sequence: CASSLAGVASGGGEQFF. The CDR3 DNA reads TGTGCCAGCAGCTTAGCGGGGGTGGCTAGCGGGGGTGGTGAGCAGTTCTTC.

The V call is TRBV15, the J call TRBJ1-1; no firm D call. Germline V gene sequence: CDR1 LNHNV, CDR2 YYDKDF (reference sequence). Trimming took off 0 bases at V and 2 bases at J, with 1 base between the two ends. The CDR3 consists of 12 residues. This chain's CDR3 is CATSRDNTEAFF. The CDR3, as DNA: TGTGCCACCAGCAGAGATAACACTGAAGCTTTCTTT. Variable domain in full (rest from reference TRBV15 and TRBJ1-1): DAMVIQNPRYQVTQFGKPVTLSCSQTLNHNVMYWYQQKSSQAPKLLFHYYDKDFNNEADTPDNFQSRRPNTSFCFLDIRSPGLGDTAMYLCATSRDNTEAFFGQGTRLTVV.

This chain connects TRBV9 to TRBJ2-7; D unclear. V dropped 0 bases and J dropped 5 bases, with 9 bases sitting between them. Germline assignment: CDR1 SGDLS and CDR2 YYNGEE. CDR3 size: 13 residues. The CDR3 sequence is CASSVEGSDEQYF. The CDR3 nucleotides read TGTGCCAGCAGCGTAGAAGGGTCTGACGAGCAGTACTTC.

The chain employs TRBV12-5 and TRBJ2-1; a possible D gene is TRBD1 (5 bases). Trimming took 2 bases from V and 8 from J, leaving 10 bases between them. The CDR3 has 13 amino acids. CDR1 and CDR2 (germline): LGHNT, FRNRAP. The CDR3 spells CASGLTWGDEQFF. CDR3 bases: TGTGCTAGTGGTTTGACGTGGGGCGATGAGCAGTTCTTC.

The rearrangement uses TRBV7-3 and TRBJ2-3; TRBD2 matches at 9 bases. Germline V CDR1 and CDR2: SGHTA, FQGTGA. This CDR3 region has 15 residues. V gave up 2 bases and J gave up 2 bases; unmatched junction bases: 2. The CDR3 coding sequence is TGTGCCAGCAGCTTAGCGGGGGGGATCACAGATACGCAGTATTTT. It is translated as CASSLAGGITDTQYF.

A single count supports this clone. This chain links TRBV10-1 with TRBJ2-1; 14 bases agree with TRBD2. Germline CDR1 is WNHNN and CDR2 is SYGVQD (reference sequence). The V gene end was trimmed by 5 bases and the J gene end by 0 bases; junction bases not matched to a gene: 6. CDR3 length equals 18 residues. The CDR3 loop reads CASSKGLAGAFSYNEQFF. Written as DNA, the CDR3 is TGCGCCAGCAGTAAGGGACTAGCGGGGGCCTTCTCCTACAATGAGCAGTTCTTC.